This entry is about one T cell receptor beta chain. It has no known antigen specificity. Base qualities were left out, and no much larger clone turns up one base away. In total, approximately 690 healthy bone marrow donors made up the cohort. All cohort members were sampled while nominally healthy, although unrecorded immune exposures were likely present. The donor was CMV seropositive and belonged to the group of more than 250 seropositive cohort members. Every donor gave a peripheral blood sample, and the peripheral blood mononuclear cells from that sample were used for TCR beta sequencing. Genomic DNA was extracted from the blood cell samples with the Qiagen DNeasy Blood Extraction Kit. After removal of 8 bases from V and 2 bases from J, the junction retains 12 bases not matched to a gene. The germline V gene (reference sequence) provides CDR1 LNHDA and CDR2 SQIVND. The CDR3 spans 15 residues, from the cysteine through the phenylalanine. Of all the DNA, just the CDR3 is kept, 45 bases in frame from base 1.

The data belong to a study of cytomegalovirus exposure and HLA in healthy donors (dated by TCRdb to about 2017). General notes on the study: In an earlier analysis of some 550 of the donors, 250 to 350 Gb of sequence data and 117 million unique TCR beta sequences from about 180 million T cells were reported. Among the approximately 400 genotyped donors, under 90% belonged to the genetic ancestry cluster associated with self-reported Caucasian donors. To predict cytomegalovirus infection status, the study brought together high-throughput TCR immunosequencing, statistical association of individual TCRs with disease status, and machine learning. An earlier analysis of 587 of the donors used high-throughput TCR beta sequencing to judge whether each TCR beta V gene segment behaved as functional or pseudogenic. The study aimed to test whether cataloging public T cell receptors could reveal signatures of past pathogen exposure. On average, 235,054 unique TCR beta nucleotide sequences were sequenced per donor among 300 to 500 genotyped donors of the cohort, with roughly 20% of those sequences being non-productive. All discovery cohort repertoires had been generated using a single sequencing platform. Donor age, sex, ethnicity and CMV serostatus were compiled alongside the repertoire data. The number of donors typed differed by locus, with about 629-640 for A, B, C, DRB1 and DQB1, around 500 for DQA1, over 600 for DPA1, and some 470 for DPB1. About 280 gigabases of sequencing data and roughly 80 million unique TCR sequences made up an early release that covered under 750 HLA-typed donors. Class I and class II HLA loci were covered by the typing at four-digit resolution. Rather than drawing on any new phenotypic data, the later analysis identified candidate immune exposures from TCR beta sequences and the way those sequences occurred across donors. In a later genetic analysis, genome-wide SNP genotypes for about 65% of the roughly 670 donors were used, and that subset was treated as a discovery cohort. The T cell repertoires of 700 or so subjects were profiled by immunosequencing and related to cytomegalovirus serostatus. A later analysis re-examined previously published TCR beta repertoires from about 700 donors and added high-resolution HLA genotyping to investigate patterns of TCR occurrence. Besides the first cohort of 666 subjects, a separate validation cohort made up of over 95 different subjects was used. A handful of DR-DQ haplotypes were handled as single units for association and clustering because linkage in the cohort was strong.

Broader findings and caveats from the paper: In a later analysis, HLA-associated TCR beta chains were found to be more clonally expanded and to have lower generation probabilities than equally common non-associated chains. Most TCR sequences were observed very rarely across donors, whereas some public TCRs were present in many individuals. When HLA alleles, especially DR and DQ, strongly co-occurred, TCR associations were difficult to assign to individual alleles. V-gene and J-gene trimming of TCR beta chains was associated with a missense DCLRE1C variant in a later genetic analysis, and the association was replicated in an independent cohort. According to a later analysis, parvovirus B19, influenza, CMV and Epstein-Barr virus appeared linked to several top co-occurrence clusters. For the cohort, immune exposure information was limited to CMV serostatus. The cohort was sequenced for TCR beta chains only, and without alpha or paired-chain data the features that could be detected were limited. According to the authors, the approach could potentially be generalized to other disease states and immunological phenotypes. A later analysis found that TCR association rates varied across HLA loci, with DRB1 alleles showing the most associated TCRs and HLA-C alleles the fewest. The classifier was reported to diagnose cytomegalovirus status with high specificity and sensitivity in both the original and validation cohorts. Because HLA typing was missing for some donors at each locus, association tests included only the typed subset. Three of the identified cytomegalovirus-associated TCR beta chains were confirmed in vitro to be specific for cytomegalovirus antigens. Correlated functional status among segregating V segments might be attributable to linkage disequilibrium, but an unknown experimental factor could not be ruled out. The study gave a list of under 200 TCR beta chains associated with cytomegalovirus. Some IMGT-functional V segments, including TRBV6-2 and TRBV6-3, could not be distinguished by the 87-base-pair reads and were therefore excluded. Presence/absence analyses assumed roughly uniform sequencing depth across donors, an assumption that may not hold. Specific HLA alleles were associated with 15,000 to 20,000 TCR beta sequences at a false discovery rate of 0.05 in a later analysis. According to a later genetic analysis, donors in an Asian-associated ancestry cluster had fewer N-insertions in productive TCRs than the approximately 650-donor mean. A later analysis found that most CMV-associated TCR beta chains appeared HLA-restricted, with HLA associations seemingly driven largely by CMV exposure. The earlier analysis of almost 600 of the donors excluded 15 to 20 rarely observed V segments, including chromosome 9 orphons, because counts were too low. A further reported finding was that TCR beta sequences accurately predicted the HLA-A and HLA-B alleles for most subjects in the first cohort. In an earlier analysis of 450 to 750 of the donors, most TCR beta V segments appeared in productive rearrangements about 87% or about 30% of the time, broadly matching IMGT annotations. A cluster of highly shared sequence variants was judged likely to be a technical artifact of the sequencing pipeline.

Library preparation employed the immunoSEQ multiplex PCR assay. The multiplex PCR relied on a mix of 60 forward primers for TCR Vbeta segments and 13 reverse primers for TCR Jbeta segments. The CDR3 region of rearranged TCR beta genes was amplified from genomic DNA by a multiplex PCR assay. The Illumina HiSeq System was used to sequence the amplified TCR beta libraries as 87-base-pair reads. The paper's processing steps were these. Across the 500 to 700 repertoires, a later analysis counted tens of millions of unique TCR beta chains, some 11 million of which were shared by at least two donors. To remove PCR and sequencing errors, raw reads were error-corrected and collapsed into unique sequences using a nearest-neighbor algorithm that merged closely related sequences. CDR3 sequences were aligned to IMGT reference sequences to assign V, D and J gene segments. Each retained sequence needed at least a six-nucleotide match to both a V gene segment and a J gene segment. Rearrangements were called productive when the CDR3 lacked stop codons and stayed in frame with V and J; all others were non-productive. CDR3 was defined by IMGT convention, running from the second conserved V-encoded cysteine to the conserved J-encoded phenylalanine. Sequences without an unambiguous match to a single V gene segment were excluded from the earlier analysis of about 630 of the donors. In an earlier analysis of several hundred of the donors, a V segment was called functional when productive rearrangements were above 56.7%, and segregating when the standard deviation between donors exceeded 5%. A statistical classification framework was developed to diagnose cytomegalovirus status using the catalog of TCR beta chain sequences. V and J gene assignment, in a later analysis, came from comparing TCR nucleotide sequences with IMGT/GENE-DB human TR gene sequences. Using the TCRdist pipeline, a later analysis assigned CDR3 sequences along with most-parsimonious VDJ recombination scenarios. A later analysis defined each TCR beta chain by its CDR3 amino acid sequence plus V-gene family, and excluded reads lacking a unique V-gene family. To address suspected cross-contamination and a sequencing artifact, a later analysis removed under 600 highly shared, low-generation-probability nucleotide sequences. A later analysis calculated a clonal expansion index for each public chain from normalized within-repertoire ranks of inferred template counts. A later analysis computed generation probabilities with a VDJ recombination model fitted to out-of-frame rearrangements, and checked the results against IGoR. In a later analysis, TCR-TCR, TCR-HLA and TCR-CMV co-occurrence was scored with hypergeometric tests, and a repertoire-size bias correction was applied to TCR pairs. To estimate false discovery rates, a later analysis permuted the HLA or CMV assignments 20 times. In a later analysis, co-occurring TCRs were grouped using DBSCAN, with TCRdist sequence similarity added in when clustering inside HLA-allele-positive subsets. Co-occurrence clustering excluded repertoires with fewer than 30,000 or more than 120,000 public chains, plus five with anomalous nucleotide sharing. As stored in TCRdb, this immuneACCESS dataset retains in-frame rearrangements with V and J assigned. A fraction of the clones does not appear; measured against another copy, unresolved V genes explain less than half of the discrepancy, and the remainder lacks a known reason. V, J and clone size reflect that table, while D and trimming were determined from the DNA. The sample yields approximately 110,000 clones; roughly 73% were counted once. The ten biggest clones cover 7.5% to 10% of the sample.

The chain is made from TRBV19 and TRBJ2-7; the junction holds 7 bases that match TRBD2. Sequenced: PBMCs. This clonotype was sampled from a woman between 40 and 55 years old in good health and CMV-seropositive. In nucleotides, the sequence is TGTGCCAGTGGGGGGGGGACCCAGTCAGCCTACGAGCAGTACTTC. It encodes CASGGGTQSAYEQYF.